Listed below are T cell receptor beta chains from one sample, sequenced in a study of Graves' ophthalmopathy and Graves' hyperthyroidism. TCRdb re-called the multiplex PCR reads through MiXCR, storing one row per CDR3 protein. The data hold hundreds of thousands of distinct CDR3 sequences, with approximately 15% observed a single time. Sequenced sample: blood. The origin of the receptors is a woman younger than 45 with Graves' ophthalmopathy. The CDR3 runs from the conserved cysteine through the conserved F or W. Fields, in order: clone size, V gene, D gene, J gene, CDR3 DNA, CDR3 protein. A D gene is named only where the DNA matches it firmly. Not all rows give a size; the values are once, few, many and, for expanded clones, a class.

clone size: -; V gene: TRBV5-1; D gene: -; J gene: TRBJ1-2; CDR3 DNA: TGCGCCAGCAGCTTGATTCAGGGCGATGGCTACAGCTTC; CDR3 protein: CASSLIQGDGYSF
clone size: many; V gene: TRBV12-3/TRBV12-4; D gene: -; J gene: TRBJ1-1; CDR3 DNA: TGTGCCAGCAGAGGGAGAGGTGAAGCTTTCTTT; CDR3 protein: CASRGRGEAFF
clone size: many; V gene: TRBV7-6; D gene: -; J gene: TRBJ1-6; CDR3 DNA: TGTGCCAGCAGCCCCCTGGACGGATCACCCCTCCACTTT; CDR3 protein: CASSPLDGSPLHF
clone size: many; V gene: TRBV28; D gene: TRBD1; J gene: TRBJ2-2; CDR3 DNA: TGTGCCAGCAGTTTGACAGGGCGTGCCGGGGAGCTGTTTTTT; CDR3 protein: CASSLTGRAGELFF
clone size: -; V gene: TRBV29-1; D gene: -; J gene: TRBJ2-5; CDR3 DNA: TGCAGCGTTATTCAGACACTTCAAGAGACCCAGTACTTC; CDR3 protein: CSVIQTLQETQYF
clone size: -; V gene: TRBV5-1; D gene: TRBD1; J gene: TRBJ1-2; CDR3 DNA: TGCGCCAGCAGCGCAATACAGGGGTTAAACTATGGCTACACCTTC; CDR3 protein: CASSAIQGLNYGYTF
clone size: many; V gene: TRBV7-8; D gene: -; J gene: TRBJ1-5; CDR3 DNA: TGTGCCAGCAGCTTAGAAGATCGAAATCAGCCCCAGCATTTT; CDR3 protein: CASSLEDRNQPQHF
clone size: many; V gene: TRBV6-1; D gene: -; J gene: TRBJ1-2; CDR3 DNA: TGTGCCAGCAGTCCCCGACAGGCTTATGGCTACACCTTC; CDR3 protein: CASSPRQAYGYTF
clone size: -; V gene: TRBV20-1; D gene: TRBD1; J gene: TRBJ2-5; CDR3 DNA: TGCAGTGCTGGAGAACAGGGGGCTACAGAGACCCAGTACTTC; CDR3 protein: CSAGEQGATETQYF
clone size: -; V gene: TRBV12-3/TRBV12-4; D gene: -; J gene: TRBJ1-1; CDR3 DNA: TGTGCCAGCAGTTTGAGGAGCCGAGCTGAAGCTTTCTTT; CDR3 protein: CASSLRSRAEAFF
clone size: many; V gene: TRBV6-1; D gene: -; J gene: TRBJ1-2; CDR3 DNA: TGTGCCAGCAGCCACAGGGAGGTTAACTATGGCTACACCTTC; CDR3 protein: CASSHREVNYGYTF
clone size: -; V gene: TRBV7-2; D gene: -; J gene: TRBJ2-7; CDR3 DNA: TGTGCCAGCAGCTTAAGTCTCCACGAGCAGTATTTC; CDR3 protein: CASSLSLHEQYF
clone size: many; V gene: TRBV5-4; D gene: -; J gene: TRBJ2-5; CDR3 DNA: TGTGCCAGCAGCCGAGTTGCGGGGGCCATTGAGACCCAGTACTTC; CDR3 protein: CASSRVAGAIETQYF
clone size: many; V gene: TRBV27; D gene: -; J gene: TRBJ1-1; CDR3 DNA: TGTGCCAGCAGTCGAAGGAAGGGCCGGAACACTGAAGCTTTCTTT; CDR3 protein: CASSRRKGRNTEAFF
clone size: many; V gene: TRBV4-2; D gene: -; J gene: TRBJ1-2; CDR3 DNA: TGTGCCAGCAGCCAAGGAGCCAGGGAATCCTATGGCTACACCTTC; CDR3 protein: CASSQGARESYGYTF
clone size: many; V gene: TRBV10-3; D gene: -; J gene: TRBJ2-7; CDR3 DNA: TGTGCCATCAGTGTTAACAGCCTCTACGAGCAGTACTTC; CDR3 protein: CAISVNSLYEQYF
clone size: many; V gene: TRBV6-2/TRBV6-3; D gene: -; J gene: TRBJ1-5; CDR3 DNA: TGTGCCAGCAGCTTCAGGGGCAGGAGCAATCAGCCCCAGCATTTT; CDR3 protein: CASSFRGRSNQPQHF
clone size: many; V gene: TRBV6-1; D gene: TRBD1; J gene: TRBJ1-5; CDR3 DNA: TGTGCCAGCAGTCCGGACAGGGCGGGCAATCAGCCCCAGCATTTT; CDR3 protein: CASSPDRAGNQPQHF
clone size: many; V gene: TRBV2; D gene: -; J gene: TRBJ1-2; CDR3 DNA: TGTGCCAGCAGGCACAGGGACGGCGGCTACACCTTC; CDR3 protein: CASRHRDGGYTF
clone size: many; V gene: TRBV7-2; D gene: TRBD1; J gene: TRBJ1-1; CDR3 DNA: TGTGCCAGCAGCCCCCAGGGGGCGAACACTGAAGCTTTCTTT; CDR3 protein: CASSPQGANTEAFF
clone size: few; V gene: TRBV4-1; D gene: -; J gene: TRBJ1-5; CDR3 DNA: TGCGCCAGCAGCCAAGACCATAGCAATCAGCCCCAGCATTTT; CDR3 protein: CASSQDHSNQPQHF
clone size: many; V gene: TRBV7-9; D gene: TRBD1; J gene: TRBJ1-2; CDR3 DNA: TGTGCCAGCAGCCCTCCCGGACAGGGTGGAAAGGGCTACACCTTC; CDR3 protein: CASSPPGQGGKGYTF
clone size: many; V gene: TRBV5-1; D gene: TRBD1; J gene: TRBJ1-2; CDR3 DNA: TGCGCCAGCAGCTGGGACAGTGGTTTCGGCTACACCTTC; CDR3 protein: CASSWDSGFGYTF
clone size: many; V gene: TRBV9; D gene: TRBD2; J gene: TRBJ2-5; CDR3 DNA: TGTGCCAGCAGTCGTAGCGGGGGCCTCCAAGAGACCCAGTACTTC; CDR3 protein: CASSRSGGLQETQYF
clone size: many; V gene: TRBV6-1; D gene: TRBD1; J gene: TRBJ1-2; CDR3 DNA: TGTGCCAGCAGGTTGACAGGGGGCGCGACGATACATGGCTACACCTTC; CDR3 protein: CASRLTGGATIHGYTF
clone size: -; V gene: TRBV27; D gene: TRBD1; J gene: TRBJ2-4; CDR3 DNA: TGTGCCAGCAGTTTACGAGGGGGCAATCAGTACTTC; CDR3 protein: CASSLRGGNQYF
clone size: -; V gene: TRBV2; D gene: -; J gene: TRBJ2-7; CDR3 DNA: TGTGCCAGGGGGGCCGCGGGGGAGCAGTACTTC; CDR3 protein: CARGAAGEQYF
clone size: many; V gene: TRBV12-5; D gene: -; J gene: TRBJ1-1; CDR3 DNA: TGTGCTAGCCAGGGGCTGACTGAAGCTTTCTTT; CDR3 protein: CASQGLTEAFF
clone size: once; V gene: TRBV20-1; D gene: -; J gene: TRBJ2-7; CDR3 DNA: TGCAGTGCTAGCATCAGGGAATACGATCAGTACTTC; CDR3 protein: CSASIREYDQYF
clone size: many; V gene: TRBV11-2; D gene: TRBD2; J gene: TRBJ2-5; CDR3 DNA: TGTGCCAGCAGCTTGAGGACGGGAGGTGAGACCCAGTACTTC; CDR3 protein: CASSLRTGGETQYF
clone size: few; V gene: TRBV19; D gene: -; J gene: TRBJ1-5; CDR3 DNA: TGTGCCAGTAAGGTGCGGGCTGGTAGCAATCAGCCCCAGCATTTT; CDR3 protein: CASKVRAGSNQPQHF
clone size: many; V gene: TRBV6-5; D gene: TRBD1; J gene: TRBJ1-2; CDR3 DNA: TGTGCCAGCAGTTATCGTTCAGGGGGAGAGGTTTATGGCTACACCTTC; CDR3 protein: CASSYRSGGEVYGYTF
clone size: -; V gene: TRBV6-1; D gene: -; J gene: TRBJ2-7; CDR3 DNA: TGTGCCAGCAGGAGGGAATCCTACGAGCAGTACTTC; CDR3 protein: CASRRESYEQYF
clone size: many; V gene: TRBV2; D gene: -; J gene: TRBJ2-7; CDR3 DNA: TGTGCCAGCAATCGGATCCGCTCCTACGAGCAGTACTTC; CDR3 protein: CASNRIRSYEQYF
clone size: -; V gene: TRBV18; D gene: -; J gene: TRBJ1-2; CDR3 DNA: TGTGCCAGCTCACCACCGTCGACATTGGGTGGCTACACCTTC; CDR3 protein: CASSPPSTLGGYTF